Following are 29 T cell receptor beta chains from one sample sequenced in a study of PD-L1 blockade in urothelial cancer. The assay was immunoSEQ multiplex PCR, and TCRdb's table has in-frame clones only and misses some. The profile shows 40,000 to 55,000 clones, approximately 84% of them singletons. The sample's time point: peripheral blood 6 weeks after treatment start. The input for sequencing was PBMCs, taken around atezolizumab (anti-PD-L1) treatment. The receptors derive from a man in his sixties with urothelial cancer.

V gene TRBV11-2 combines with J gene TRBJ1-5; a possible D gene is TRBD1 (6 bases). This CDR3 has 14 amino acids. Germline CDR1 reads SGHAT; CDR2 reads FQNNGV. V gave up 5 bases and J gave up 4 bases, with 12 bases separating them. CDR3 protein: CASSGSGQNQPQHF. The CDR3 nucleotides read TGTGCCAGCAGCGGGTCCGGACAGAATCAGCCCCAGCATTTT.

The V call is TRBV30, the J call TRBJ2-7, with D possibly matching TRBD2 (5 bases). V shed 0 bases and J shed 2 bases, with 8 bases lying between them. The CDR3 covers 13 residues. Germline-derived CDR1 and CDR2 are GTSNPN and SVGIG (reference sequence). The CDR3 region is CAWSVWGAYEQYF. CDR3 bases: TGTGCCTGGAGTGTGTGGGGAGCCTACGAGCAGTACTTC.

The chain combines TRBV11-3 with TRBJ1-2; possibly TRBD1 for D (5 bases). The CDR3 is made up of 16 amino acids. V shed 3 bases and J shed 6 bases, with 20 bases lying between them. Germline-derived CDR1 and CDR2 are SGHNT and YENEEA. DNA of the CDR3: TGTGCCAGCAGCTTTTGGTCCCAGGGATTAGACCATGGCTACACCTTC. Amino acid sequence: CASSFWSQGLDHGYTF.

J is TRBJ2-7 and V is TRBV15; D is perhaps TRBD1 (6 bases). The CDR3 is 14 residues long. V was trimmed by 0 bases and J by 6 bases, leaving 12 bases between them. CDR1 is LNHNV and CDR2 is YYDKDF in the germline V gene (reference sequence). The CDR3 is CATSRDGAGAEQYF. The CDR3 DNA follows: TGTGCCACCAGCAGAGATGGGGCAGGGGCCGAGCAGTACTTC.

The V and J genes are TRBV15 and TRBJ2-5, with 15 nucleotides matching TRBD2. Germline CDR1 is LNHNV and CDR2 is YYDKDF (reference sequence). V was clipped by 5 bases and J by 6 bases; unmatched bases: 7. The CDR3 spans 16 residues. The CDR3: CATSQGLAGGGKTQYF. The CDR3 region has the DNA TGTGCCACCAGCCAGGGACTAGCGGGGGGCGGGAAGACCCAGTACTTC.

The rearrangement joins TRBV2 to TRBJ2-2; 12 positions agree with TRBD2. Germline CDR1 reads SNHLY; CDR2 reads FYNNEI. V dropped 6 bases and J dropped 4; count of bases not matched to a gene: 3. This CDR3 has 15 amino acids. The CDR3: CASSQTSGGTGELFF. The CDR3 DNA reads TGTGCCAGCAGCCAGACTAGCGGGGGCACCGGGGAGCTGTTTTTT.

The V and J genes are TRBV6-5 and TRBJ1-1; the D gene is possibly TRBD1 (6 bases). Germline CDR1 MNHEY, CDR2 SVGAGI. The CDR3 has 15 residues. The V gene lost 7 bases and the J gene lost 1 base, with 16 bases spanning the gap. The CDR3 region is CASTTLGAGNTEAFF. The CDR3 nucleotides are TGTGCCAGCACAACCCTGGGGGCAGGGAACACTGAAGCTTTCTTT.

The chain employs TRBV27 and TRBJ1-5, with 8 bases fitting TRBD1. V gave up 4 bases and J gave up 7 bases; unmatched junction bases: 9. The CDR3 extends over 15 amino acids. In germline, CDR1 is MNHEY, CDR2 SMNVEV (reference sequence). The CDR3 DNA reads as TGTGCCAGCAGTTCCCGGCCACAGGGGGACCAGCCCCAGCATTTT. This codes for CASSSRPQGDQPQHF.

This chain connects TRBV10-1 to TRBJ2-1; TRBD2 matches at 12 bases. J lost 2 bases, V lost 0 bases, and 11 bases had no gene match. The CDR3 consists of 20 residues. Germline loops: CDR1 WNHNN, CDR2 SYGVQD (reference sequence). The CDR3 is CASSESRASGGAPPYNEQFF. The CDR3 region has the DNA TGCGCCAGCAGTGAGTCAAGGGCTAGCGGGGGGGCACCCCCCTACAATGAGCAGTTCTTC.

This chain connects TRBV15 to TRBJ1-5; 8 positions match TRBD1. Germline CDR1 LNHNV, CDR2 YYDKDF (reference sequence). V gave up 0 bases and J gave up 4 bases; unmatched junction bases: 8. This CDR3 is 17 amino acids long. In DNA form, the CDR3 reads TGTGCCACCAGCAGAGATACATCGACAGGGGTGAATCAGCCCCAGCATTTT. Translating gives CATSRDTSTGVNQPQHF.

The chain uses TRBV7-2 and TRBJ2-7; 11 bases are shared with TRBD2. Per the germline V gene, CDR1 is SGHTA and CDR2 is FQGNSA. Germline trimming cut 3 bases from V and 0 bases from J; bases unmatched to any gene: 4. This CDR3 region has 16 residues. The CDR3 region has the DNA TGTGCCAGCAGCTTGACTAGCGGGGTTAGCTCCTACGAGCAGTACTTC. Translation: CASSLTSGVSSYEQYF.

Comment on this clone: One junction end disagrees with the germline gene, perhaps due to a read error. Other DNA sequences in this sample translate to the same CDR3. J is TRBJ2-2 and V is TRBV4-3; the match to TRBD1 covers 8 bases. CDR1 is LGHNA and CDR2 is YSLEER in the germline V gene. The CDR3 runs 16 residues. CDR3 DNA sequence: TGCGCTAGCAGCTCGTACAGGGGGGATAACACCGGGGAGCTGTTTTTT. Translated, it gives CASSSYRGDNTGELFF.

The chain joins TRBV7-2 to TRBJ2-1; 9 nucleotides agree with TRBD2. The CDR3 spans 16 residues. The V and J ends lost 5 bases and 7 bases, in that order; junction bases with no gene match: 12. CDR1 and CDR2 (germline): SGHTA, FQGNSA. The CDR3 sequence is CASSPARGGAGNEQFF. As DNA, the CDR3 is TGTGCCAGCAGCCCCGCTCGCGGGGGGGCTGGGAATGAGCAGTTCTTC.

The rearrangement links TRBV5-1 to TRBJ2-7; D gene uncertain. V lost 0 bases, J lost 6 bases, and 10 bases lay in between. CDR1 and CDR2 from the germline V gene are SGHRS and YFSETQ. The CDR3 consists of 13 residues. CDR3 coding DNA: TGCGCCAGCAGCTTGGCCTCCACGGGCGAGCAGTACTTC. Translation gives CASSLASTGEQYF.

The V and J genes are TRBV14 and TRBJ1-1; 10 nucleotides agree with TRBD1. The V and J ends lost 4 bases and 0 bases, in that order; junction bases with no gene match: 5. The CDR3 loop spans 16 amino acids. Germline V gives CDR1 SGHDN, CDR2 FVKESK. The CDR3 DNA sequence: TGTGCCAGCAGCCGGGGGACAGGGGTCATGAACACTGAAGCTTTCTTT. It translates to CASSRGTGVMNTEAFF.

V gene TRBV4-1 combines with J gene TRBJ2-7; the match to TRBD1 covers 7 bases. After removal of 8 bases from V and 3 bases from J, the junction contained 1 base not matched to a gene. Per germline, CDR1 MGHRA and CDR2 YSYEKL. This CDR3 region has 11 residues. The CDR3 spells CASGDSYEQYF. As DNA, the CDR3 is TGCGCCAGCGGGGACAGCTACGAGCAGTACTTC.

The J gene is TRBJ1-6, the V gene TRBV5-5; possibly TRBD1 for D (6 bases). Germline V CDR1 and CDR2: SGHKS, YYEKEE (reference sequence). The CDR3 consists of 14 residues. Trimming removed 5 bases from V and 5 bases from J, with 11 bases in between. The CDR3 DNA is TGTGCCAGCAGGAACAGGGCAGATAATTCACCCCTCCACTTT. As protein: CASRNRADNSPLHF. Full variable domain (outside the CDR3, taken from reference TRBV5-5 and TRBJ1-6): DAGVTQSPTHLIKTRGQQVTLRCSPISGHKSVSWYQQVLGQGPQFIFQYYEKEERGRGNFPDRFSARQFPNYSSELNVNALLLGDSALYLCASRNRADNSPLHFGNGTRLTVT.

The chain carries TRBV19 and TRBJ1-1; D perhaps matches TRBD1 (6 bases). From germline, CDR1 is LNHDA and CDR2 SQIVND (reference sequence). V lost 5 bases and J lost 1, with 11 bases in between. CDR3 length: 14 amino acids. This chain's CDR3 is CASSPLTGNTEAFF. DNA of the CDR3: TGTGCCAGTAGTCCCCTGACAGGGAACACTGAAGCTTTCTTT.

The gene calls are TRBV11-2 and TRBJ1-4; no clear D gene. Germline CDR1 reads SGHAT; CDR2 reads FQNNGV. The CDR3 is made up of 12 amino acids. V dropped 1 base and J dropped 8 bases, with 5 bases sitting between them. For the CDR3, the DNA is TGTGCCAGCAGCTTAGCCGGGGAAAAACTGTTTTTT. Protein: CASSLAGEKLFF.

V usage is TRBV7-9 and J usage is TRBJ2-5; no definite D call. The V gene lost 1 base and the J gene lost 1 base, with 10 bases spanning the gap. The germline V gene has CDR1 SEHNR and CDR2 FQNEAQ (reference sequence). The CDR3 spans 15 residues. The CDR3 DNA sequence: TGTGCCAGCAGCTTAGTGCCAACAGTCCAAGAGACCCAGTACTTC. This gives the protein CASSLVPTVQETQYF.

CDR3 nucleotide sequence: TGCAGCGTTCAGGGCCTGGTGGACACTAGCACAGATACGCAGTATTTT. Translated, it gives CSVQGLVDTSTDTQYF. The rearrangement joins TRBV29-1 to TRBJ2-3; possibly TRBD1 for D (5 bases). The CDR3 length is 16 residues. Germline V gives CDR1 SQVTM, CDR2 ANQGSEA. The V gene lost 5 bases and the J gene lost 0 bases, with 18 bases spanning the gap.

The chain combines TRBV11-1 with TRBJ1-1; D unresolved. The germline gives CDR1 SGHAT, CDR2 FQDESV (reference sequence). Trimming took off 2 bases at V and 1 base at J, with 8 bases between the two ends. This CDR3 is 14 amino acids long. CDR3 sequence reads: CASSLNPRNTEAFF. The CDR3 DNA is TGTGCCAGCAGCTTAAACCCGAGGAACACTGAAGCTTTCTTT.

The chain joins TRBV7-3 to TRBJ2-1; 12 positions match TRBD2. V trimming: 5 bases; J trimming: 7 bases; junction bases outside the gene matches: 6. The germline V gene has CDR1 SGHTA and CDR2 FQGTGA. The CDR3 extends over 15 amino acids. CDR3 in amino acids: CASSRTSGALNEQFF. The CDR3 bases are TGTGCCAGCAGCCGGACTAGCGGGGCGTTGAATGAGCAGTTCTTC.

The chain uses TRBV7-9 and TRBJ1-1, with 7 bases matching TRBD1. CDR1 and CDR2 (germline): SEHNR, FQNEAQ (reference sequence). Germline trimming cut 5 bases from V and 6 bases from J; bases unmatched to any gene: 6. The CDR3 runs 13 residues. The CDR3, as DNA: TGTGCCAGCAGCCAGCACAGGGGACCTGAAGCTTTCTTT. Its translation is CASSQHRGPEAFF.

The DNA of the CDR3 is TGTGCCAGCAGCTTGTATAGTTCCGGGGAGCTGTTTTTT. This encodes CASSLYSSGELFF. The chain employs TRBV5-6 and TRBJ2-2; no clear D. Trimming cost V 1 base and J 6 bases, with 7 bases left between them. The germline V gene has CDR1 SGHDT and CDR2 YYEEEE. This CDR3 spans 13 amino acids.

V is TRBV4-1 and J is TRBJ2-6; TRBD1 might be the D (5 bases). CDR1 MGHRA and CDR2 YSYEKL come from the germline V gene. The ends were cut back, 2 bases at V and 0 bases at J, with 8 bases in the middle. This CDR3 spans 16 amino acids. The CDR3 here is CASSQQGGSGANVLTF. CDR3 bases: TGCGCCAGCAGCCAACAGGGTGGCTCTGGGGCCAACGTCCTGACTTTC.

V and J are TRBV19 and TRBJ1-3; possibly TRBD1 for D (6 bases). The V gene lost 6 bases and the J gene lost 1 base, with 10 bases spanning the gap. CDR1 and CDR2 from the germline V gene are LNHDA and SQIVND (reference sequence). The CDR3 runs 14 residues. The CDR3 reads CASRLTGSGNTIYF. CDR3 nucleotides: TGTGCCAGTAGATTGACAGGTTCTGGAAACACCATATATTTT.

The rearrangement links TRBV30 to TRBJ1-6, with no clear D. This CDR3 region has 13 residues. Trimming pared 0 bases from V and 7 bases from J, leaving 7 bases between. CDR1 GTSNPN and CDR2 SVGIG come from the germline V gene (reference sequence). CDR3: CAWSVSNNSPLHF. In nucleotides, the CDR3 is TGTGCCTGGAGTGTATCTAACAATTCACCCCTCCACTTT.

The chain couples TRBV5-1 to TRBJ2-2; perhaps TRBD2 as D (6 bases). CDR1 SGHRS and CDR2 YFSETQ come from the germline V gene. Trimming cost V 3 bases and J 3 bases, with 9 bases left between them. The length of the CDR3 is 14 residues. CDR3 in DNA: TGCGCCAGCAGCTGGGGGGTCGACACCGGGGAGCTGTTTTTT. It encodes CASSWGVDTGELFF.